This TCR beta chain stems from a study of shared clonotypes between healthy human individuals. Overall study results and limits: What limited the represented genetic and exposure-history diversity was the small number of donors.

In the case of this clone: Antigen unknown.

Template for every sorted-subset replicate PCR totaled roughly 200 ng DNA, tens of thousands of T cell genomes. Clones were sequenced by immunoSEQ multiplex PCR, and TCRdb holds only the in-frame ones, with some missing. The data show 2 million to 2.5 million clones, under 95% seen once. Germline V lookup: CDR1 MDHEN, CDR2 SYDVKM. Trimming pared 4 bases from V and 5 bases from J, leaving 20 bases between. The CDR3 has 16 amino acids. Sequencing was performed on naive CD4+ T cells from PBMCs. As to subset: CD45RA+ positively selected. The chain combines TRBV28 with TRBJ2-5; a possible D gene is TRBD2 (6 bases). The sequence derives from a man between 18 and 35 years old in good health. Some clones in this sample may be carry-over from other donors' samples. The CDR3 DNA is TGTGCCAGCAGTTCCCCGGGGCTAGCGCCTTCGGAGACCCAGTACTTC. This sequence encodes CASSSPGLAPSETQYF.